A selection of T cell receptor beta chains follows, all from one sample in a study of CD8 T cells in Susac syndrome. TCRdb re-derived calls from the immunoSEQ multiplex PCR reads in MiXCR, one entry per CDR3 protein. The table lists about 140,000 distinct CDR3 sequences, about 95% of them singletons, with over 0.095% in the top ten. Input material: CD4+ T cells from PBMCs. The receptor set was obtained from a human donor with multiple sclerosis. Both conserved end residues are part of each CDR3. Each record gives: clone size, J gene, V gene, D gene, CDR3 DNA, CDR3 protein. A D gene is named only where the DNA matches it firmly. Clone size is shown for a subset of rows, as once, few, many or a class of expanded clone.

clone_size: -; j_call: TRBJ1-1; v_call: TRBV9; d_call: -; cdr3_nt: TGTGCCAGCAGCGTAGTCACCCTCAACACTGAAGCTTTCTTT; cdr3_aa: CASSVVTLNTEAFF
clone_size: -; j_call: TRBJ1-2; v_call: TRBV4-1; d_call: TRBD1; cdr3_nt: TGCGCCAGCAGTGAAGCGACAGGGATTAACTATGGCTACACCTTC; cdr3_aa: CASSEATGINYGYTF
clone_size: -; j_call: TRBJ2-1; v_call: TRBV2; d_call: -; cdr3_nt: TGTGCCAGCGCTGAAGAACTCTCCCCCTCCTACAATGAGCAGTTCTTC; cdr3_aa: CASAEELSPSYNEQFF
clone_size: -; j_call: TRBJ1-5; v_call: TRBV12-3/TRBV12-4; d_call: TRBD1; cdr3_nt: TGTGCCAGCAGCCCTGGACAGGGGCAAAATCAGCCCCAGCATTTT; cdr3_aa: CASSPGQGQNQPQHF
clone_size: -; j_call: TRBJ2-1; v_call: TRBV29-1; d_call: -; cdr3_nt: TGCAGCGCCTATAGGACCCATCCAAATCGAGACTCCTACAATGAGCAGTTCTTC; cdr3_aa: CSAYRTHPNRDSYNEQFF
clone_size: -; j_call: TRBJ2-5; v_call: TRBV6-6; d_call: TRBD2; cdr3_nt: TGTGCCAGCAGTTTGACTAGCGGGGGGGCGTCAGAGACCCAGTACTTC; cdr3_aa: CASSLTSGGASETQYF
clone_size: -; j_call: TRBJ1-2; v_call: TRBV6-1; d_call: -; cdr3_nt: TGTGCCAGCAGTGAAGCTCAGGGAGGAGGAGGCGGCTACACCTTC; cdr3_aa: CASSEAQGGGGGYTF
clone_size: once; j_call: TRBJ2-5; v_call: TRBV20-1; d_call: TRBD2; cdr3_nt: TGCACACCGGGGGGGTACCAAGAGACCCAGTACTTC; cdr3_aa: CTPGGYQETQYF
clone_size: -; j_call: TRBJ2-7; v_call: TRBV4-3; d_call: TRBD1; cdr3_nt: TGCGCCAGCAGCCAAGTGTGGGACAGAAACTACGAGCAGTACTTC; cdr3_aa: CASSQVWDRNYEQYF
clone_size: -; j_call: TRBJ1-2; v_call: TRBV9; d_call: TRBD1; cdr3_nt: TGTGCCAGCAGCGTAGCTACAGGGGGCTATGGCTACACCTTC; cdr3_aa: CASSVATGGYGYTF
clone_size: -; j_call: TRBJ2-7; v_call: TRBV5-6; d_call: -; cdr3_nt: TGTGCCAGCAGCTTGCGAGTAGGGGTCGAGCAGTACTTC; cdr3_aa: CASSLRVGVEQYF
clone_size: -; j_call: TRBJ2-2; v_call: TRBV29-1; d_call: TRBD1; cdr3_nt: TGCAGCGTCGAGACAGGGGACGCGAACACCGGGGAGCTGTTTTTT; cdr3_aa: CSVETGDANTGELFF
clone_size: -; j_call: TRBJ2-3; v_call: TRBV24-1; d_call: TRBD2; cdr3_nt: TGTGCCACCAGTGATCTGAGCGGGGGCCTTGCAGATACGCAGTATTTT; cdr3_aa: CATSDLSGGLADTQYF
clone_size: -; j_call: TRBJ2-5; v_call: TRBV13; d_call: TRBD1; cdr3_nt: TGTGCCAGCAGCCCAGCGGACAGGGACCAAGAGACCCAGTACTTC; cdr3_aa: CASSPADRDQETQYF
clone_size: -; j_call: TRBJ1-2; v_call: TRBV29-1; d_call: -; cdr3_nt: TGCAGCGTTGAAGTTCTTTATGGCTACACCTTC; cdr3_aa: CSVEVLYGYTF
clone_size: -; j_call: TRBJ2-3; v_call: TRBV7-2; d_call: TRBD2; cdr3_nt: TGTGCCAGCGGGGTAATAGCGGGGGGTGATACGCAGTATTTT; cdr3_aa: CASGVIAGGDTQYF
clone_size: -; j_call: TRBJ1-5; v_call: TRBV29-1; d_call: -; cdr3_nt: TGCAGCGTTGTCACGGGGAATCAGCCCCAGCATTTT; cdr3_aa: CSVVTGNQPQHF
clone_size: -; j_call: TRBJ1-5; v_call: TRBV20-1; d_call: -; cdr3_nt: TGCAGTGCTAACAGAGGCAATCAGCCCCAGCATTTT; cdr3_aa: CSANRGNQPQHF
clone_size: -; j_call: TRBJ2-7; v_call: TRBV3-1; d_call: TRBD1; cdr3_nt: TGTGCCAGCAGCCAGACCTCCGGGACAGGGTCTGGCGAGCAGTACTTC; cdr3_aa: CASSQTSGTGSGEQYF
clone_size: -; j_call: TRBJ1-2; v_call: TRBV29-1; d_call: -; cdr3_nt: TGCAGCGTTGACCTACAGGGAGAGGAAGGCTACACCTTC; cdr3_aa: CSVDLQGEEGYTF
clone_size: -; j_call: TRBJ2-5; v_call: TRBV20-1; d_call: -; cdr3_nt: TGCAGTGCTCCTCTGATAGTAGACGAGACCCAGTACTTC; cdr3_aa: CSAPLIVDETQYF
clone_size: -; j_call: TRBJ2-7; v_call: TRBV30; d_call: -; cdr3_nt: TGTGCCTGGGACAAACGAATCTCCTACGAGCAGTACTTC; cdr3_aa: CAWDKRISYEQYF
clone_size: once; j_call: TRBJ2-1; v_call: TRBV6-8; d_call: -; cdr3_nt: TGTGCCAGCAGTCCCGCCGGACAGCGCGGTGGGGATGAGCAGTTCTTC; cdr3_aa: CASSPAGQRGGDEQFF
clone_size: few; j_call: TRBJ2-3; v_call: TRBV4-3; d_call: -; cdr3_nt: TGCGCCAGCAGCCAAGGTACAGCAGCAGATACGCAGTATTTT; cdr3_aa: CASSQGTAADTQYF
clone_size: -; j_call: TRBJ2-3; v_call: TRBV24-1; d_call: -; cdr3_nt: TGTGCCACCGGTACGAGGGGGGGCACAGATACGCAGTATTTT; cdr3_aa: CATGTRGGTDTQYF
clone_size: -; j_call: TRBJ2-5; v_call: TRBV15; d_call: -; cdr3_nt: TGTGCCACCAGCAGAGGGGGGGAGACCCAGTACTTC; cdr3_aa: CATSRGGETQYF
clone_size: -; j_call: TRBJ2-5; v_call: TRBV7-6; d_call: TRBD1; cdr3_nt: TGTGCCAGCAGCTCAGGACAGGGGATGAGGGGGGCCCAAGAGACCCAGTACTTC; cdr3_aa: CASSSGQGMRGAQETQYF
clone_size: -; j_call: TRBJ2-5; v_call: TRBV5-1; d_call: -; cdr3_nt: TGCGCCAGCAGCTTGGTCACGGGGCCGCAAGAGACCCAGTACTTC; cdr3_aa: CASSLVTGPQETQYF
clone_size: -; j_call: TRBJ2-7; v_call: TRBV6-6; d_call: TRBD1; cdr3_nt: TGTGCCAGTTCAAAGACAGGGTGGTCCTACGAGCAGTACTTC; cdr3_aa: CASSKTGWSYEQYF
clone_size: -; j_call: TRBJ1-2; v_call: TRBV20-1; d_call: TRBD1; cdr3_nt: TGCAGTGCTTTCCCAGGGGGCGGGATAAAGGGCTACACCTTC; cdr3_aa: CSAFPGGGIKGYTF
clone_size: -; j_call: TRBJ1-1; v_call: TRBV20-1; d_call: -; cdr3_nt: TGCAGTGCTACCGACCAGAACACTGAAGCTTTCTTT; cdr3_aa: CSATDQNTEAFF
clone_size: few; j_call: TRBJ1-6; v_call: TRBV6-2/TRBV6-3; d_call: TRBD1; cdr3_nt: TGTGCCAGCATTAGAGACAGGGGCAATTCACCCCTCCACTTT; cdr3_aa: CASIRDRGNSPLHF
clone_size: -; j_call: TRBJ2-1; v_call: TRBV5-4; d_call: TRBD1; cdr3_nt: TGTGCCAGCAGCTTGGACAGGGGGTATAACGATGAGCAGTTCTTC; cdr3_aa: CASSLDRGYNDEQFF
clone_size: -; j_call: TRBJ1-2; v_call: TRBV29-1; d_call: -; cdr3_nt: TGCAGCGTTGAGAGTCCCGAAGGCTACACCTTC; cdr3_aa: CSVESPEGYTF
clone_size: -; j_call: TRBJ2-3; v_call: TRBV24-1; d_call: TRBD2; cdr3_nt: TGTGCCACCAGTCACCCTAGAGCGGGAGGTGCAGATACGCAGTATTTT; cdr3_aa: CATSHPRAGGADTQYF
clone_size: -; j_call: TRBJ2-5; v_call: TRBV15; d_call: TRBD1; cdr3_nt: TGTGCCACCAGCAGGGACAGGGGCGAGACCCAGTACTTC; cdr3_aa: CATSRDRGETQYF
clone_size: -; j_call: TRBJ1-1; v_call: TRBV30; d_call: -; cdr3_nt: TGTGCCTGGATTTGGAGCTACACTGAAGCTTTCTTT; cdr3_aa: CAWIWSYTEAFF
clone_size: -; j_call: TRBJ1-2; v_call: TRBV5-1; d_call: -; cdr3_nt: TGCGCCAGCAGCTTTGACGCTACAGGGATCTATGGCTACACCTTC; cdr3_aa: CASSFDATGIYGYTF